Listed here is a single T cell receptor beta chain. The source of the sample is a study of blood T cell repertoires in COVID-19. Study-level information: From the United States, Italy and Spain came samples of acute and convalescent COVID-19. PBMCs, B-cell-depleted T cells, or T cells were the source of the cDNA or gDNA that made up the material.

The Seattle patients, enrolled during active infection, were followed longitudinally. In the source study's methods: The authors estimated nucleated cell counts from reference gene primer amplification. TCRdb's table, derived via immunoSEQ multiplex PCR, lists solely in-frame clones and lacks some. V and J calls and clone size are as listed in that table; D and trimming were resolved from the DNA. The table has roughly 340,000 clones, almost 90% seen once; the top ten hold about 7%. V dropped 3 bases and J dropped 4; count of bases not matched to a gene: 19. Germline assignment: CDR1 DFQATT and CDR2 SNEGSKA (reference sequence). CDR3 size: 18 residues.

Material for sequencing was peripheral blood. The receptor was derived from a woman in her 70s with COVID-19, enrolled during active disease. This chain connects TRBV20-1 to TRBJ2-3; 7 positions match TRBD2. The CDR3 sequence: CSASASGLDLGRSDTQYF. The CDR3 nucleotides are TGCAGTGCTAGTGCTAGCGGTTTAGATCTCGGGCGCTCAGATACGCAGTATTTT.